These 30 T cell receptor beta chains were all obtained from the same sample, sequenced in a study of cytomegalovirus exposure and HLA in healthy donors. Repertoires were generated with immunoSEQ multiplex PCR, while TCRdb's copy carries only in-frame clones and drops some. The sample has 67,000 or so clones; approximately 96% are singletons. Sequenced material: PBMCs. These TCRs come from a man aged 18 to 29 in good health and CMV-seropositive.

The CDR3 spells CASSLARSEQYF. In DNA, the CDR3 is TGTGCCAGCAGCTTAGCTAGGAGCGAGCAGTACTTC. This chain links TRBV11-2 with TRBJ2-7; D remains unclear. CDR3 length: 12 amino acids. The germline gives CDR1 SGHAT, CDR2 FQNNGV. V was trimmed by 1 base and J by 6 bases, leaving 7 bases between them.

The chain recombines TRBV18 with TRBJ2-7; 9 bases match TRBD1. The length of the CDR3 is 16 residues. The germline V gene encodes CDR1 KGHSH and CDR2 LQKENI. The trim removed 4 bases at V and 4 bases at J, leaving 11 bases unmatched. The CDR3 protein is CASSQTGTGSEYEQYF. The DNA of the CDR3 is TGTGCCAGCTCACAAACCGGGACAGGGAGTGAGTACGAGCAGTACTTC.

This sequence joins TRBV27 and TRBJ2-7; 9 bases align to TRBD2. The germline gives CDR1 MNHEY, CDR2 SMNVEV (reference sequence). The CDR3 totals 13 residues. V shed 7 bases, J shed 6 bases, and the junction held 7 bases outside the gene matches. The CDR3 nucleotides are TGTGCCAGCACCCGTAGCGGGAGCACCGAGCAGTACTTC. Translation gives CASTRSGSTEQYF.

The genes are TRBV7-2 and TRBJ1-2; 10 nucleotides line up with TRBD1. Per germline, CDR1 SGHTA and CDR2 FQGNSA. Trimming took 5 bases from V and 2 from J; bases not matched to a gene: 8. The length of the CDR3 is 16 residues. The CDR3 spells CASSPRDRGRNYGYTF. CDR3 sequence (DNA): TGTGCCAGCAGCCCACGGGACAGGGGAAGGAACTATGGCTACACCTTC.

The gene calls are TRBV6-4 and TRBJ2-7; D perhaps matches TRBD1 (5 bases). The V end was cut by 2 bases, the J end by 1 base, with 9 bases between. Germline V lookup: CDR1 MRHNA, CDR2 SNTAGT. There are 14 residues in the CDR3. CDR3 amino acids: CASSDRQGSYEQYF. The CDR3 nucleotides read TGTGCCAGCAGTGACCGGCAGGGATCCTACGAGCAGTACTTC.

The rearrangement links TRBV30 to TRBJ2-1; the match to TRBD2 covers 11 bases. V lost 5 bases and J lost 4; bases outside the gene matches: 4. The CDR3 is 14 amino acids. Germline assignment: CDR1 GTSNPN and CDR2 SVGIG (reference sequence). This chain's CDR3 is CAWAGLAVYNEQFF. CDR3 DNA: TGTGCCTGGGCGGGACTAGCGGTTTACAATGAGCAGTTCTTC.

The V and J genes are TRBV5-1 and TRBJ1-3; D remains unclear. The V gene lost 4 bases and the J gene lost 0 bases, with 8 bases spanning the gap. Germline loops: CDR1 SGHRS, CDR2 YFSETQ. This CDR3 region has 14 residues. The CDR3 here is CASSRDSSGNTIYF. The CDR3 coding sequence is TGCGCCAGCAGCCGTGACTCCTCTGGAAACACCATATATTTT. Complete variable domain (other parts from reference TRBV5-1 and TRBJ1-3): KAGVTQTPRYLIKTRGQQVTLSCSPISGHRSVSWYQQTPGQGLQFLFEYFSETQRNKGNFPGRFSGRQFSNSRSEMNVSTLELGDSALYLCASSRDSSGNTIYFGEGSWLTVV.

This sequence joins TRBV7-3 and TRBJ1-1, with D possibly TRBD1 on 6 matching bases. Germline V gene lookup returns CDR1 SGHTA and CDR2 FQGTGA. The CDR3 covers 15 residues. V dropped 5 bases and J dropped 1 base, with 14 bases sitting between them. The chain's CDR3 is CASSSNRDPNTEAFF. Here the CDR3 DNA reads TGTGCCAGCAGCAGTAACAGGGACCCGAACACTGAAGCTTTCTTT. The full variable domain, with the rest looked up from reference TRBV7-3 and TRBJ1-1, is GAGVSQTPSNKVTEKGKYVELRCDPISGHTALYWYRQSLGQGPEFLIYFQGTGAADDSGLPNDRFFAVRPEGSVSTLKIQRTERGDSAVYLCASSSNRDPNTEAFFGQGTRLTVV.

The J gene is TRBJ1-1, the V gene TRBV5-1, with D unresolved. The germline CDR1 and CDR2 sequences are SGHRS and YFSETQ. V gave up 4 bases and J gave up 0 bases, with 13 bases separating them. The CDR3 sequence is 15 residues long. For the CDR3, the DNA is TGCGCCAGCAGCCTACAAGCGGCCATGAACACTGAAGCTTTCTTT. This encodes CASSLQAAMNTEAFF.

The J gene is TRBJ2-7, the V gene TRBV18; 10 bases fit TRBD1. CDR3 size: 17 residues. The ends lost 0 bases at V and 4 bases at J; junction bases unmatched: 9. In germline, CDR1 is KGHSH, CDR2 LQKENI. In nucleotides, the CDR3 is TGTGCCAGCTCACCACCAAATCCGGGACAGGGGAGGTACGAGCAGTACTTC. Translating gives CASSPPNPGQGRYEQYF. The variable domain in full, completed from reference TRBV18 and TRBJ2-7, reads NAGVMQNPRHLVRRRGQEARLRCSPMKGHSHVYWYRQLPEEGLKFMVYLQKENIIDESGMPKERFSAEFPKEGPSILRIQQVVRGDSAAYFCASSPPNPGQGRYEQYFGPGTRLTVT.

V and J are TRBV9 and TRBJ2-5; 12 bases align to TRBD2. Germline loops: CDR1 SGDLS, CDR2 YYNGEE. There are 16 residues in the CDR3. V shed 3 bases, J shed 2 bases, and the junction held 5 bases outside the gene matches. The CDR3 spells CASSAGLAGPQETQYF. In DNA, the CDR3 is TGTGCCAGCAGCGCCGGACTAGCGGGACCTCAAGAGACCCAGTACTTC.

This clone has only one observation. This chain joins TRBV4-1 and TRBJ1-6; 7 bases are shared with TRBD1. V dropped 0 bases and J dropped 10; count of bases not matched to a gene: 9. Germline-derived CDR1 and CDR2 are MGHRA and YSYEKL. The CDR3 loop spans 16 amino acids. The CDR3 loop is CASSQEGWAGGSPLHF. The CDR3 DNA reads TGCGCCAGCAGCCAAGAAGGGTGGGCAGGGGGATCACCCCTCCACTTT.

The rearrangement uses TRBV9 and TRBJ2-1; 7 nucleotides line up with TRBD1. Per germline, CDR1 SGDLS and CDR2 YYNGEE. After removal of 3 bases from V and 4 bases from J, the junction contained 10 bases not matched to a gene. The CDR3 is made up of 16 amino acids. CDR3 sequence reads: CASSASPPGQYNEQFF. The CDR3 nucleotides are TGTGCCAGCAGCGCCTCTCCTCCGGGACAGTACAATGAGCAGTTCTTC. The whole variable domain, remainder taken from reference TRBV9 and TRBJ2-1, is DSGVTQTPKHLITATGQRVTLRCSPRSGDLSVYWYQQSLDQGLQFLIQYYNGEERAKGNILERFSAQQFPDLHSELNLSSLELGDSALYFCASSASPPGQYNEQFFGPGTRLTVL.

The chain carries TRBV6-1 and TRBJ1-2; D might be TRBD1 (5 bases). The CDR3 is 13 residues long. Deletions cut 5 bases from V and 4 bases from J, with 11 bases between. Germline V lookup: CDR1 MNHNS, CDR2 SASEGT. CDR3 loop: CASSISTAYGYTF. The CDR3 DNA reads as TGTGCCAGCAGTATTTCGACAGCCTATGGCTACACCTTC.

The rearrangement uses TRBV10-3 and TRBJ1-3; D may be TRBD1 (5 bases). The germline V gene encodes CDR1 ENHRY and CDR2 SYGVKD. The CDR3 sequence is 13 residues long. V was trimmed by 5 bases and J by 6 bases, leaving 11 bases between them. DNA for the CDR3: TGTGCCATCAGTCCAGGGAGGGAAAACACCATATATTTT. Translating it yields CAISPGRENTIYF.

V usage is TRBV18 and J usage is TRBJ1-6; no clear D. Trimming cost V 1 base and J 8 bases, with 12 bases left between them. This CDR3 spans 15 amino acids. Per the germline V gene, CDR1 is KGHSH and CDR2 is LQKENI. The CDR3 DNA sequence: TGTGCCAGCTCACCACGGACTGGGTTGGATTCACCCCTCCACTTT. Encoded protein: CASSPRTGLDSPLHF.

This chain links TRBV12-5 with TRBJ2-3; 9 bases agree with TRBD2. V gave up 0 bases and J gave up 0 bases; unmatched junction bases: 1. Germline V lookup: CDR1 LGHNT, CDR2 FRNRAP. This CDR3 has 16 amino acids. The CDR3 spells CASGLVLAGSTDTQYF. CDR3 bases: TGTGCTAGTGGTTTGGTTCTAGCGGGGAGCACAGATACGCAGTATTTT.

The chain combines TRBV5-1 with TRBJ2-7; 7 positions agree with TRBD2. The CDR3 covers 15 residues. Germline assignment: CDR1 SGHRS and CDR2 YFSETQ. V was clipped by 2 bases and J by 4 bases; unmatched bases: 9. CDR3 residues: CASSFGFGGTYEQYF. CDR3 sequence (DNA): TGCGCCAGCAGCTTTGGTTTCGGGGGGACGTACGAGCAGTACTTC.

This clone was recorded only once. The V and J genes are TRBV5-1 and TRBJ1-1, with 8 bases that match TRBD1. The CDR3 length is 14 residues. Germline-derived CDR1 and CDR2 are SGHRS and YFSETQ. J gave up 4 bases and V 4 bases, and 6 bases lay outside the gene matches. The CDR3, as DNA: TGCGCCAGCAGCGGAGGACAGGGCGGCACTGAAGCTTTCTTT. It yields the protein CASSGGQGGTEAFF.

The chain links TRBV28 to TRBJ2-1; D is unresolved. The CDR3 has 11 residues. Germline loops: CDR1 MDHEN, CDR2 SYDVKM. The V end was cut by 2 bases, the J end by 10 bases, with 6 bases between. For the CDR3, the DNA is TGTGCCAGCAGTTTAGCGTGGGAGCAGTTCTTC. Translation: CASSLAWEQFF.

The chain joins TRBV29-1 to TRBJ2-1; D remains unclear. The CDR3 contains 10 residues. Germline assignment: CDR1 SQVTM and CDR2 ANQGSEA. Trimming removed 6 bases at V and 6 bases at J, with 6 bases between. The CDR3 is CSVRVNEQFF. The CDR3 DNA reads as TGCAGCGTCCGGGTCAATGAGCAGTTCTTC.

In the case of this clone: Compared with germline, one end of the junction differs, possibly owing to a read error. The V and J genes are TRBV6-1 and TRBJ1-1; the match to TRBD1 covers 7 bases. The CDR3 spans 14 residues. Germline CDR1 reads MNHNS; CDR2 reads SASEGT. CDR3 nucleotide sequence: TGTGCCAGCAGGGAAGGACAGGTGACCGCTGAAGCTTTCTTT. This codes for CASREGQVTAEAFF.

CDR3 DNA: TGTGCCAGCAGCTTTGGAGGTGGCACTGAAGCTTTCTTT. It specifies CASSFGGGTEAFF. The genes are TRBV7-9 and TRBJ1-1; D unclear. The CDR3 runs 13 residues. Germline V gene data show CDR1 as SEHNR and CDR2 as FQNEAQ (reference sequence). Trimming took 3 bases from V and 4 from J, leaving 9 bases between them.

The genes are TRBV6-5 and TRBJ2-4, with 10 bases fitting TRBD1. Trimming cost V 0 bases and J 2 bases; bases outside gene matches: 1. Germline CDR1 MNHEY, CDR2 SVGAGI. The CDR3 length is 16 residues. CDR3 coding DNA: TGTGCCAGCAGTTACTCGACAGGGGGCCCCAAAAACATTCAGTACTTC. Translation gives CASSYSTGGPKNIQYF.

The genes are TRBV7-2 and TRBJ2-1, with 10 bases fitting TRBD2. The V segment lost 3 bases and the J segment 11 bases; nucleotides outside the gene matches: 10. The CDR3 spans 15 residues. Germline lookup yields CDR1 SGHTA and CDR2 FQGNSA. The CDR3 DNA is TGTGCCAGCAGCTTGGACAGCGGGGGGGTCAGGAAGCAGTTCTTC. It codes for CASSLDSGGVRKQFF.

The chain employs TRBV5-1 and TRBJ1-2, with TRBD1 identical over 9 bases. CDR1 and CDR2 (germline): SGHRS, YFSETQ. V was clipped by 6 bases and J by 8 bases; unmatched bases: 8. This CDR3 has 13 amino acids. In nucleotides, the CDR3 is TGCGCCAGCAAGGGACAGGGCGGTGGGGGCTACACCTTC. The encoded protein is CASKGQGGGGYTF.

The chain combines TRBV7-9 with TRBJ2-2; 8 bases fit TRBD2. The germline V gene encodes CDR1 SEHNR and CDR2 FQNEAQ (reference sequence). This CDR3 contains 17 residues. J gave up 3 bases and V 5 bases, and 11 bases lay outside the gene matches. The DNA of the CDR3 is TGTGCCAGCAGCGTACCCACGGGGGGGGGCGACACCGGGGAGCTGTTTTTT. It yields the protein CASSVPTGGGDTGELFF.

The chain carries TRBV2 and TRBJ2-1; 10 positions agree with TRBD1. The CDR3 is 15 residues long. CDR1 SNHLY and CDR2 FYNNEI come from the germline V gene. Unmatched junction bases numbered 6, after V lost 3 bases and J lost 7 bases. CDR3 bases: TGTGCCAGCAGTGAGGAAGGACAGGGGGGGAATGAGCAGTTCTTC. This gives the protein CASSEEGQGGNEQFF.

The chain is built from TRBV11-3 and TRBJ2-1; D might be TRBD2 (6 bases). Germline V gene data show CDR1 as SGHNT and CDR2 as YENEEA. Trimming shortened V by 8 bases and J by 0 bases, and 20 bases separated the two germline ends. The CDR3 totals 17 residues. The CDR3 coding sequence is TGTGCCAGCGTAAATGGGCGGGATTTTTTCTCCTACAATGAGCAGTTCTTC. Translated, it gives CASVNGRDFFSYNEQFF.

This chain connects TRBV9 to TRBJ1-2, with D perhaps TRBD1 (5 bases). Trimming pared 3 bases from V and 5 bases from J, leaving 11 bases between. Germline-derived CDR1 and CDR2 are SGDLS and YYNGEE. The CDR3 contains 13 residues. The CDR3 region has the DNA TGTGCCAGCAGCGGGGACGGACTATATGGCTACACCTTC. Protein product: CASSGDGLYGYTF.